This T cell receptor (beta chain) was recovered during a study of cytomegalovirus exposure and HLA in healthy donors. Study-wide results and limits: In a later analysis, across HLA loci, associated TCR counts were highest for DRB1, lowest for HLA-C. Previously analyzed data showed that most TCR beta V segments were productive at a frequency of about 87% or about 30%.

As concerns this clone: Its specificity is not known.

Germline V lookup: CDR1 SGHDN, CDR2 FVKESK. Trimming removed 1 base from V and 7 bases from J, with 7 bases in between. This CDR3 is built from 12 residues. The PCR was carried out with 60 Vbeta primers and 13 Jbeta primers. Repertoires were generated with immunoSEQ multiplex PCR, while TCRdb's copy carries only in-frame clones and drops some. The sample holds 200,000 to 250,000 clones, around four fifths seen once. The receptor was isolated from a middle-aged man in good health and CMV-seronegative. V and J are TRBV14 and TRBJ2-5, with D hard to call. The sample consisted of PBMCs. The DNA of the CDR3 is TGTGCCAGCAGCCAAGGCTCCGGGACCCAGTACTTC. Its translation is CASSQGSGTQYF.